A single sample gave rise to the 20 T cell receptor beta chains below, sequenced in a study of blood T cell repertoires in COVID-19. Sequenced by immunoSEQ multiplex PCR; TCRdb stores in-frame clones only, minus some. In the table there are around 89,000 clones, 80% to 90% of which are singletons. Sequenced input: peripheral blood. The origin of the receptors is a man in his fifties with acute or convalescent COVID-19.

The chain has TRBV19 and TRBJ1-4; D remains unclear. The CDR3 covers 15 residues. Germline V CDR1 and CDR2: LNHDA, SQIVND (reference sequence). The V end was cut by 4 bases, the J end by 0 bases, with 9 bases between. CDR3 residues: CASSNSLATNEKLFF. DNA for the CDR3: TGTGCCAGTAGTAACAGTCTTGCAACTAATGAAAAACTGTTTTTT.

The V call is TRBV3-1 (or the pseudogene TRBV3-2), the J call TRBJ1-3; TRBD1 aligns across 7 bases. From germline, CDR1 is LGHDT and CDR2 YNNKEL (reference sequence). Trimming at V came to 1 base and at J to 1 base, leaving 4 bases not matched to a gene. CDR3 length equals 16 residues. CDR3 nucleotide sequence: TGTGCCAGCAGCCAAGTCGGCAGGGGGTCTGGAAACACCATATATTTT. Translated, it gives CASSQVGRGSGNTIYF.

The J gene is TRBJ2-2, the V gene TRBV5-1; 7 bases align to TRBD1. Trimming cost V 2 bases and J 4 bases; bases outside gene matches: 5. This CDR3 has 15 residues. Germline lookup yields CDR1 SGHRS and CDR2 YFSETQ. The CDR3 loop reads CASSFKRTGTGELFF. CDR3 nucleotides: TGCGCCAGCAGCTTCAAAAGGACAGGCACCGGGGAGCTGTTTTTT.

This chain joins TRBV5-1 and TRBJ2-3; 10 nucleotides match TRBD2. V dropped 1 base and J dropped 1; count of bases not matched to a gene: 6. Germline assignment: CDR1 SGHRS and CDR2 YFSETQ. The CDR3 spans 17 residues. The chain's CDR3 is CASSLRIAGGRTDTQYF. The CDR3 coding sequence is TGCGCCAGCAGCTTGAGGATAGCGGGGGGCCGCACAGATACGCAGTATTTT.

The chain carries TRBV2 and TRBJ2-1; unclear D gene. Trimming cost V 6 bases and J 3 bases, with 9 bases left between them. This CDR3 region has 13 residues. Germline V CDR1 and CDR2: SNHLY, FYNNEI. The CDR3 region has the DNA TGTGCCAGCAGGCGTGCGGACTACAATGAGCAGTTCTTC. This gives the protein CASRRADYNEQFF.

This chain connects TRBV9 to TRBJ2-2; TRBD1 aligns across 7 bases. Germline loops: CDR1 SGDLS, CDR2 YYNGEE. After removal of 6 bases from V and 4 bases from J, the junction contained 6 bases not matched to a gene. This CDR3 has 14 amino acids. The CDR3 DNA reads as TGTGCCAGCAAGACCGGGACAGTCACCGGGGAGCTGTTTTTT. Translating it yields CASKTGTVTGELFF.

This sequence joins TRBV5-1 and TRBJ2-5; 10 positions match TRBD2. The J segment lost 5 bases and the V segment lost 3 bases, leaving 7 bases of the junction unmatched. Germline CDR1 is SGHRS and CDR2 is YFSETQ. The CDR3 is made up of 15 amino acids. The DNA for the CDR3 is TGCGCCAGCAGCTCTAGCGGGGGAATCGGGGAGACCCAGTACTTC. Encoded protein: CASSSSGGIGETQYF.

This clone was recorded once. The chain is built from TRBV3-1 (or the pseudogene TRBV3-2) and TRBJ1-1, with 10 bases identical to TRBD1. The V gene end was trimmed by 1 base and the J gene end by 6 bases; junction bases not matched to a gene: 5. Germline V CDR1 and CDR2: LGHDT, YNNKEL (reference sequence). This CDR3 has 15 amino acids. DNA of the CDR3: TGTGCCAGCAGCCAAGTCCGGGACAGGGGCTCTGAAGCTTTCTTT. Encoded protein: CASSQVRDRGSEAFF.

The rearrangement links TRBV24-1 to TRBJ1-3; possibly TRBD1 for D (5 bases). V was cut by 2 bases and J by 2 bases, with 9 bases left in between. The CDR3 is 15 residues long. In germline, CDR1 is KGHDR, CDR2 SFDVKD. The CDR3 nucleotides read TGTGCCACCAGTGATTCAGGGAAGGCTGGAAACACCATATATTTT. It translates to CATSDSGKAGNTIYF.

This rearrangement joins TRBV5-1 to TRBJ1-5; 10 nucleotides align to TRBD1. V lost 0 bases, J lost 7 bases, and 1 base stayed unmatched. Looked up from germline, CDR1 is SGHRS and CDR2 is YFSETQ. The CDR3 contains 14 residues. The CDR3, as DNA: TGCGCCAGCAGCTTGGGGACAGGGGGGCAGCCCCAGCATTTT. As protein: CASSLGTGGQPQHF.

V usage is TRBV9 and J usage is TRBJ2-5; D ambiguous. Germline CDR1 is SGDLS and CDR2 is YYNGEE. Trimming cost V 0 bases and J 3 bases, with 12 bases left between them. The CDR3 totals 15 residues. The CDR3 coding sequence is TGTGCCAGCAGCGTAGATACTACGGCGGAAGAGACCCAGTACTTC. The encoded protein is CASSVDTTAEETQYF. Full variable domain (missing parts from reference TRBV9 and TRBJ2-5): DSGVTQTPKHLITATGQRVTLRCSPRSGDLSVYWYQQSLDQGLQFLIQYYNGEERAKGNILERFSAQQFPDLHSELNLSSLELGDSALYFCASSVDTTAEETQYFGPGTRLLVL.

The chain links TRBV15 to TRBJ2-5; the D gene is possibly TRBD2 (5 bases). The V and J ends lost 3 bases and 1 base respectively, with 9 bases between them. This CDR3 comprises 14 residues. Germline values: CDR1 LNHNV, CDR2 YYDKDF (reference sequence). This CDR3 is CATSRGSLQETQYF. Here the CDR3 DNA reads TGTGCCACCAGCAGGGGGAGTCTCCAAGAGACCCAGTACTTC.

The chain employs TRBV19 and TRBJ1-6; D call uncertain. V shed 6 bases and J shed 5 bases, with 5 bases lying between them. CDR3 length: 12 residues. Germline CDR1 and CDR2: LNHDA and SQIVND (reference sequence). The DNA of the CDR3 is TGTGCCAGTAGACTGGATAATTCACCCCTCCACTTT. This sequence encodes CASRLDNSPLHF.

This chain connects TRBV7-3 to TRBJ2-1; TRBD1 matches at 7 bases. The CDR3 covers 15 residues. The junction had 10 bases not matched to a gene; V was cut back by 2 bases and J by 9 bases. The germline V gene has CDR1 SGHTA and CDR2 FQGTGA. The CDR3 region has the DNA TGTGCCAGCAGCTTACAGACAGGGAATTGGGGTGAGCAGTTCTTC. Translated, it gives CASSLQTGNWGEQFF.

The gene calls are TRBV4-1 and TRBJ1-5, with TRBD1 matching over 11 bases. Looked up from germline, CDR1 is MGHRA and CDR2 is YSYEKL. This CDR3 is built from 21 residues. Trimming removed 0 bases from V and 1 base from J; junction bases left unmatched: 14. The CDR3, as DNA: TGCGCCAGCAGCCAAGAATCGGCCGGACAGGGGGCGAGGAGGAGCAATCAGCCCCAGCATTTT. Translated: CASSQESAGQGARRSNQPQHF.

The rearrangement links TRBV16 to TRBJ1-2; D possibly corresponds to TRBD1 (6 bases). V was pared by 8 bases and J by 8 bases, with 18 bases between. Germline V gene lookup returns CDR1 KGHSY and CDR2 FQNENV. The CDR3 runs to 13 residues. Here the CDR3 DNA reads TGTGCCAGCGCAAATGAACAGGGCGGGGGCTACACCTTC. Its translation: CASANEQGGGYTF.

The CDR3 DNA reads TGTGCCAGCAGCAGAGGACAGGGGGCGAGAACTGAAGCTTTCTTT. Amino acid sequence: CASSRGQGARTEAFF. The rearrangement uses TRBV7-2 and TRBJ1-1; 11 bases fit TRBD1. There are 15 residues in the CDR3. V lost 5 bases to trimming and J lost 5 bases; unmatched junction nucleotides: 7. The germline gives CDR1 SGHTA, CDR2 FQGNSA. Full variable domain (outside the CDR3, taken from reference TRBV7-2 and TRBJ1-1): GAGVSQSPSNKVTEKGKDVELRCDPISGHTALYWYRQSLGQGLEFLIYFQGNSAPDKSGLPSDRFSAERTGGSVSTLTIQRTQQEDSAVYLCASSRGQGARTEAFFGQGTRLTVV.

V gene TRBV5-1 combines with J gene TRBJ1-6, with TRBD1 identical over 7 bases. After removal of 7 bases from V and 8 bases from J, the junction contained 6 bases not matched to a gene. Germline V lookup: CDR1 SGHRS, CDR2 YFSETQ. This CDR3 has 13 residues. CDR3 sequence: CASRQGVDSPLHF. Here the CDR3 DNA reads TGCGCCAGCCGACAGGGCGTTGATTCACCCCTCCACTTT.

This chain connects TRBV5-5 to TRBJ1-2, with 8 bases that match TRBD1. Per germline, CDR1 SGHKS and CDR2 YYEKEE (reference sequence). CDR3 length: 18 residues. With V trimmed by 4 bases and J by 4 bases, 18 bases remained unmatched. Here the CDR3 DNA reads TGTGCCAGCAGCCGTTCCCCGGGACAGGCGAGTCTCTTCTATGGCTACACCTTC. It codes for CASSRSPGQASLFYGYTF.

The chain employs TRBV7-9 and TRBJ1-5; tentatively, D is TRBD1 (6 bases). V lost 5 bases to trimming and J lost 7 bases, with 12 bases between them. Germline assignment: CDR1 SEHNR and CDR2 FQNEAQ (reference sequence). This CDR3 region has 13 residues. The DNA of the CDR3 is TGTGCCAGCAGCGACCAGGGACAACAGCCCCAGCATTTT. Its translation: CASSDQGQQPQHF.